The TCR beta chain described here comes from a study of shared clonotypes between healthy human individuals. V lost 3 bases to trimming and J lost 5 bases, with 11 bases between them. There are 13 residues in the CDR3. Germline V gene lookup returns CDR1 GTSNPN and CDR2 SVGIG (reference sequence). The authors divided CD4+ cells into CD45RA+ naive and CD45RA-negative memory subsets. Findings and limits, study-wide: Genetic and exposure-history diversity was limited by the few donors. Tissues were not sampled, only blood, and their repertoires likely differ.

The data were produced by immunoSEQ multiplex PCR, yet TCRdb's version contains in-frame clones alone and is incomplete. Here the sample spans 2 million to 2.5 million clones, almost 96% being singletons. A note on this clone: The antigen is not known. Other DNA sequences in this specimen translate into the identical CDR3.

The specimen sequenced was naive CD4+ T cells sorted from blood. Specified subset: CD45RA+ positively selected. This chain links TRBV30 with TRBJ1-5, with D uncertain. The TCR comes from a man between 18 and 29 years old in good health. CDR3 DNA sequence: TGTGCCTGGAGCCTGGGAAATGATCAGCCCCAGCATTTT. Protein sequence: CAWSLGNDQPQHF.